These 19 T cell receptor beta chains came from one sample sequenced in a study of blood T cell repertoires in COVID-19. Sequencing used immunoSEQ multiplex PCR; TCRdb keeps in-frame clones, though not all of them. The profile shows about 47,000 clones, roughly 84% of them singletons. The sample comprised peripheral blood. These TCRs come from a man in his fifties or sixties with acute or convalescent COVID-19.

This clone has only one observation. This sequence joins TRBV5-1 and TRBJ1-2; D possibly corresponds to TRBD1 (6 bases). The CDR3 is made up of 14 amino acids. The V and J ends lost 4 bases and 7 bases respectively, with 17 bases between them. Germline CDR1 reads SGHRS; CDR2 reads YFSETQ. CDR3 in amino acids: CASSPQTGAGGYTF. CDR3 DNA sequence: TGCGCCAGCAGCCCACAGACAGGAGCAGGTGGCTACACCTTC.

This clone has just one count. This chain uses TRBV4-1 with TRBJ2-1; 7 nucleotides match TRBD2. Germline assignment: CDR1 MGHRA and CDR2 YSYEKL. This CDR3 is built from 17 residues. V shed 0 bases, J shed 2 bases, and the junction held 7 bases outside the gene matches. The CDR3 DNA reads as TGCGCCAGCAGCCAAGATCCCCTAGCGGAGGCCTACAATGAGCAGTTCTTC. Protein sequence: CASSQDPLAEAYNEQFF.

The count of this clone is one. The J gene is TRBJ2-7, the V gene TRBV28, with 9 bases lining up with TRBD1. V lost 7 bases and J lost 6; bases outside the gene matches: 13. The length of the CDR3 is 15 residues. The V gene's germline CDR1 is MDHEN and CDR2 SYDVKM. The CDR3 here is CASTPWGTGGIEQYF. CDR3 in DNA: TGTGCCAGCACCCCCTGGGGAACAGGGGGCATCGAGCAGTACTTC.

The rearrangement uses TRBV19 and TRBJ1-6; 8 nucleotides agree with TRBD1. The CDR3 consists of 15 residues. Trimming took 1 base from V and 8 from J; bases not matched to a gene: 4. Per the germline V gene, CDR1 is LNHDA and CDR2 is SQIVND (reference sequence). CDR3 nucleotides: TGTGCCAGTAGTATAGTGGACAGGGCGGATTCACCCCTCCACTTT. This encodes CASSIVDRADSPLHF.

The CDR3 reads CASNAGGSNQPQHF. The CDR3 DNA reads as TGTGCCAGCAACGCGGGGGGTAGCAATCAGCCCCAGCATTTT. The chain joins TRBV6-5 to TRBJ1-5; D is perhaps TRBD1 (5 bases). Germline V lookup: CDR1 MNHEY, CDR2 SVGAGI. The CDR3 is 14 amino acids. The V and J ends lost 7 bases and 0 bases respectively, with 10 bases between them.

Here the CDR3 reads CASSQDPGTGDGYTF. DNA for the CDR3: TGTGCCAGCAGCCAAGACCCCGGGACAGGGGATGGCTACACCTTC. V usage is TRBV3-1 (or the pseudogene TRBV3-2) and J usage is TRBJ1-2; the match to TRBD1 covers 10 bases. The V gene end was trimmed by 0 bases and the J gene end by 6 bases; junction bases not matched to a gene: 4. Germline CDR1 and CDR2: LGHDT and YNNKEL (reference sequence). The CDR3 runs to 15 residues.

V is TRBV5-1 and J is TRBJ1-5; no firm D call. This CDR3 contains 15 residues. Trimming pared 2 bases from V and 0 bases from J, leaving 9 bases between. The germline V gene has CDR1 SGHRS and CDR2 YFSETQ. Written as DNA, the CDR3 is TGCGCCAGCAGCTTCGACGGGAATAGCAATCAGCCCCAGCATTTT. Its protein is CASSFDGNSNQPQHF.

The V call is TRBV15, the J call TRBJ2-5; 7 positions match TRBD2. From germline, CDR1 is LNHNV and CDR2 YYDKDF (reference sequence). Unmatched junction bases numbered 3, after V lost 0 bases and J lost 5 bases. This CDR3 comprises 14 residues. The CDR3 bases are TGTGCCACCAGCAGAGATGGGGGAGGGGAGACCCAGTACTTC. Translating it yields CATSRDGGGETQYF.

DNA for the CDR3: TGTGCCATCAGTGAGTCCCCGGCGACTCGAAGCACAGATACGCAGTATTTT. As protein: CAISESPATRSTDTQYF. V is TRBV10-3 and J is TRBJ2-3, with D unresolved. The CDR3 runs 17 residues. With 0 bases removed from V and 0 bases from J, the gap between germline ends came to 13 bases. Germline CDR1 is ENHRY and CDR2 is SYGVKD.

The chain combines TRBV3-1 (or the pseudogene TRBV3-2) with TRBJ2-7; possible D gene TRBD1, 5 bases. V lost 1 base, J lost 4 bases, and 11 bases lay in between. This CDR3 has 14 amino acids. Germline values: CDR1 LGHDT, CDR2 YNNKEL (reference sequence). The CDR3: CASSQVGHAYEQYF. CDR3 DNA sequence: TGTGCCAGCAGCCAAGTCGGACATGCGTACGAGCAGTACTTC.

The CDR3 loop is CASRYYLNTEAFF. CDR3 nucleotides: TGTGCCAGCAGATATTACTTGAACACTGAAGCTTTCTTT. This rearrangement joins TRBV25-1 to TRBJ1-1; D remains ambiguous. Germline lookup yields CDR1 MGHDK and CDR2 SYGVNS. The CDR3 length is 13 residues. Trimming pared 6 bases from V and 0 bases from J, leaving 8 bases between.

The V gene is TRBV28, the J gene TRBJ2-1, with a possible D match to TRBD2 (6 bases). V lost 1 base and J lost 6, with 10 bases in between. Looked up from germline, CDR1 is MDHEN and CDR2 is SYDVKM. The CDR3 is made up of 14 amino acids. In DNA form, the CDR3 reads TGTGCCAGCAGTTTATTTAGCGGCGGCAATGAGCAGTTCTTC. Translating it yields CASSLFSGGNEQFF.

This chain uses TRBV28 with TRBJ1-5, with unresolved D. The V end lost 3 bases, the J end lost 4 bases, and 10 bases lay between the germline ends. Per germline, CDR1 MDHEN and CDR2 SYDVKM. There are 14 residues in the CDR3. CDR3 residues: CASSLSRGNQPQHF. The CDR3, as DNA: TGTGCCAGCAGTTTGTCGAGAGGAAATCAGCCCCAGCATTTT.

The V call is TRBV6-6, the J call TRBJ2-2, with D unclear. Trimming removed 7 bases at V and 0 bases at J, with 9 bases between. The CDR3 covers 14 residues. Germline CDR1 is MNHNY and CDR2 is SVGAGI (reference sequence). CDR3 protein: CASMESTNTGELFF. The CDR3 DNA reads TGTGCCAGCATGGAGTCTACGAACACCGGGGAGCTGTTTTTT.

The chain uses TRBV11-2 and TRBJ2-1; no definite D call. Germline V CDR1 and CDR2: SGHAT, FQNNGV. The CDR3 runs 15 residues. Trimming took 5 bases from V and 6 from J, leaving 17 bases between them. CDR3 sequence reads: CASSPLFLRGNEQFF. In DNA form, the CDR3 reads TGTGCCAGCAGCCCACTTTTTTTGCGAGGCAATGAGCAGTTCTTC.

V and J are TRBV7-8 and TRBJ2-1; the D is unclear. The CDR3 covers 16 residues. Germline loops: CDR1 SGHVS, CDR2 FQNEAQ. The ends were cut back, 1 base at V and 5 bases at J, with 15 bases in the middle. The CDR3 loop reads CASSLEVIYLNNEQFF. The CDR3 nucleotides read TGTGCCAGCAGCTTAGAAGTGATCTATTTAAACAATGAGCAGTTCTTC.

As regards this clone: The junction differs from germline at one of its ends, possibly a read error. The rearrangement links TRBV5-4 to TRBJ1-1; 7 bases fit TRBD1. Germline V gene sequence: CDR1 SGHNT, CDR2 YYREEE (reference sequence). The CDR3 sequence is 15 residues long. CDR3 DNA sequence: TGTGCCAGCAGCTTTACAGGGGCTGTGAACACTGGAGCTTTCTTT. This encodes CASSFTGAVNTGAFF.

The rearrangement joins TRBV3-1 (or the pseudogene TRBV3-2) to TRBJ2-5; TRBD2 matches at 9 bases. The germline V gene encodes CDR1 LGHDT and CDR2 YNNKEL (reference sequence). Germline trimming cut 0 bases from V and 2 bases from J; bases unmatched to any gene: 4. The CDR3 runs 16 residues. In DNA, the CDR3 is TGTGCCAGCAGCCAAGATCGACTAGCGGTGCAAGAGACCCAGTACTTC. It codes for CASSQDRLAVQETQYF.

This chain uses TRBV7-8 with TRBJ1-2, with D maybe TRBD1 (6 bases). CDR1 SGHVS and CDR2 FQNEAQ come from the germline V gene. The CDR3 length is 12 residues. Deletions cut 5 bases from V and 5 bases from J, with 9 bases between. CDR3 in DNA: TGTGCCAGCAGCATACAGGGTTATGGCTACACCTTC. This gives the protein CASSIQGYGYTF.